These 21 T cell receptor beta chains were sequenced from one sample in a study of shared clonotypes between healthy human individuals. Positively selected for CCR7, the CD45RO-negative cells used as naive CD8 cells excluded terminally differentiated effector memory CD45RA+ cells. Sequencing used immunoSEQ multiplex PCR; TCRdb keeps in-frame clones, though not all of them. Altogether 2 million or so clones are present, just under 95% being singletons, with the ten largest covering around 1.1%. Sequencing was done on a sample of naive CD8+ T cells sorted from blood. The receptors shown here come from a man aged 18 to 29 in good health.

This chain connects TRBV28 to TRBJ1-5, with TRBD1 as a possible D gene (5 bases). The CDR3 has 18 residues. The germline CDR1 and CDR2 sequences are MDHEN and SYDVKM. V was cut by 3 bases and J by 2 bases, with 20 bases left in between. CDR3 in amino acids: CASSFRIEGGEGNQPQHF. DNA for the CDR3: TGTGCCAGCAGTTTTAGGATTGAAGGAGGGGAAGGCAATCAGCCCCAGCATTTT.

This CDR3 is CASSEDSSIYGYTF. The CDR3 bases are TGTGCCAGCAGCGAGGACAGCTCCATCTATGGCTACACCTTC. This rearrangement joins TRBV5-5 to TRBJ1-2; D perhaps matches TRBD1 (6 bases). Trimming cost V 4 bases and J 4 bases, with 14 bases left between them. The CDR3 spans 14 residues. Per germline, CDR1 SGHKS and CDR2 YYEKEE (reference sequence).

The chain uses TRBV4-2 and TRBJ2-7; D possibly matches TRBD1 or TRBD2 (6 bases each). The CDR3 is 15 residues long. The V gene's germline CDR1 is LGHNA and CDR2 YNFKEQ. Trimming removed 0 bases at V and 5 bases at J, with 14 bases between. The CDR3 sequence: CASSQDLGGLDEQYF. CDR3 in DNA: TGTGCCAGCAGCCAAGATTTGGGGGGCCTGGACGAGCAGTACTTC.

This chain uses TRBV6-5 with TRBJ1-1, with D uncertain. V dropped 4 bases and J dropped 4 bases, with 7 bases sitting between them. This CDR3 contains 12 residues. Germline CDR1 MNHEY, CDR2 SVGAGI. The DNA for the CDR3 is TGTGCCAGCAGTTCCTTGGCCACTGAAGCTTTCTTT. Its protein product is CASSSLATEAFF.

The gene calls are TRBV27 and TRBJ2-7, with D perhaps TRBD2 (5 bases). This CDR3 spans 16 amino acids. Per the germline V gene, CDR1 is MNHEY and CDR2 is SMNVEV (reference sequence). V shed 6 bases and J shed 1 base, with 19 bases lying between them. CDR3 nucleotides: TGTGCCAGCAGCCCCTCCGAGGGTCGTATGTCCTACGAGCAGTACTTC. Encoded protein: CASSPSEGRMSYEQYF.

The V call is TRBV19, the J call TRBJ1-1; D is uncertain. With 4 bases removed from V and 0 bases from J, the gap between germline ends came to 15 bases. CDR3 size: 16 residues. Germline V gene data show CDR1 as LNHDA and CDR2 as SQIVND (reference sequence). Written as DNA, the CDR3 is TGTGCCAGTAGTACCTCTCTAACATGGATGAACACTGAAGCTTTCTTT. Translated: CASSTSLTWMNTEAFF.

The rearrangement uses TRBV6-1 and TRBJ1-1; TRBD1 agrees at 7 bases. Trimming at V came to 0 bases and at J to 1 base, leaving 8 bases not matched to a gene. This CDR3 contains 17 residues. The V gene's germline CDR1 is MNHNS and CDR2 SASEGT. The CDR3 sequence is CASSEAPYGTANTEAFF. As DNA, the CDR3 is TGTGCCAGCAGTGAAGCCCCTTACGGGACAGCGAACACTGAAGCTTTCTTT.

The chain links TRBV7-9 to TRBJ1-4; maybe TRBD1 (5 bases). This CDR3 is 15 amino acids long. Trimming stripped 2 bases from V and 6 bases from J, with 13 bases between. CDR1 is SEHNR, CDR2 FQNEAQ, per germline (reference sequence). As DNA, the CDR3 is TGTGCCAGCAGCTTACCACGGGGGGTCGATGAAAAACTGTTTTTT. Translated, it gives CASSLPRGVDEKLFF.

V gene TRBV5-6 combines with J gene TRBJ1-6; D call uncertain. The ends were cut back, 0 bases at V and 5 bases at J, with 12 bases in the middle. In germline, CDR1 is SGHDT, CDR2 YYEEEE. CDR3 size: 16 residues. DNA of the CDR3: TGTGCCAGCAGCTTGGAGTCAGTCTTGGATAATTCACCCCTCCACTTT. Amino acids: CASSLESVLDNSPLHF.

This chain links TRBV28 with TRBJ2-3, with 8 bases fitting TRBD2. The CDR3 is made up of 16 amino acids. The junction had 11 bases not matched to a gene; V was cut back by 5 bases and J by 4 bases. Germline values: CDR1 MDHEN, CDR2 SYDVKM. CDR3 nucleotide sequence: TGTGCCAGCAGTCCGACTATACTAGCGGAGGCAGATACGCAGTATTTT. Protein: CASSPTILAEADTQYF.

Only one count was recorded for this clone. The rearrangement uses TRBV7-9 and TRBJ1-2; D call uncertain. Germline CDR1 SEHNR, CDR2 FQNEAQ (reference sequence). This CDR3 contains 13 residues. V was trimmed by 5 bases and J by 6 bases, leaving 13 bases between them. The CDR3 DNA sequence: TGTGCCAGCAGCCCCCCCCTGGGAGATGGCTACACCTTC. Protein sequence: CASSPPLGDGYTF.

A remark on this clone: The junction differs from germline at one of its ends, possibly a read error. This rearrangement joins TRBV10-3 to TRBJ1-1, with unresolved D. This CDR3 has 14 amino acids. Germline V gene data show CDR1 as ENHRY and CDR2 as SYGVKD. For the CDR3, the DNA is TGTGCCGTCAGTGACCCTTCCGAGAACACTGAAGCTTTCTTT. Translating it yields CAVSDPSENTEAFF.

This clone has a single count. The chain employs TRBV6-6 and TRBJ1-4, with D possibly TRBD1 on 6 matching bases. The ends were cut back, 9 bases at V and 6 bases at J, with 11 bases in the middle. This CDR3 comprises 12 residues. CDR1 is MNHNY, CDR2 SVGAGI, per germline (reference sequence). CDR3 region: CASTDRDEKLFF. Written as DNA, the CDR3 is TGTGCCAGTACGGACAGAGATGAAAAACTGTTTTTT.

The CDR3 reads CASSDRRSSYNEQFF. The CDR3 DNA reads TGTGCCAGCAGCGACAGGAGGAGCTCCTACAATGAGCAGTTCTTC. The rearrangement joins TRBV28 to TRBJ2-1; tentatively, D is TRBD1 (6 bases). The CDR3 runs 15 residues. V lost 6 bases to trimming and J lost 0 bases, with 12 bases between them. Per germline, CDR1 MDHEN and CDR2 SYDVKM.

The rearrangement joins TRBV6-5 to TRBJ2-1, with TRBD1 identical over 7 bases. With V trimmed by 6 bases and J by 9 bases, 5 bases remained unmatched. This CDR3 contains 12 residues. Germline V gene lookup returns CDR1 MNHEY and CDR2 SVGAGI. The CDR3 is CASRTQGSEQFF. As DNA, the CDR3 is TGTGCCAGCAGGACACAGGGGAGTGAGCAGTTCTTC.

The CDR3 DNA is TGTGCCAGCAGCGGAGGGGGAGAGGCCTACGAGCAGTACTTC. Translating gives CASSGGGEAYEQYF. This rearrangement joins TRBV9 to TRBJ2-7; possibly TRBD1 for D (6 bases). The germline CDR1 and CDR2 sequences are SGDLS and YYNGEE. With 3 bases removed from V and 2 bases from J, the gap between germline ends came to 12 bases. CDR3 length: 14 amino acids.

In regard to this clone: In the same sample, other DNA sequences code for this CDR3. This sequence joins TRBV10-3 and TRBJ2-7, with unresolved D. V gave up 0 bases and J gave up 2 bases, with 8 bases separating them. CDR3 length equals 14 residues. Germline values: CDR1 ENHRY, CDR2 SYGVKD. The CDR3 DNA sequence: TGTGCCATCAGTGAGTCGGGCTCCCCCTACGAGCAGTACTTC. This encodes CAISESGSPYEQYF.

This chain's CDR3 is CASSLEASLQETQYF. CDR3 nucleotide sequence: TGTGCCAGCAGCTTAGAGGCTAGCTTGCAAGAGACCCAGTACTTC. The chain recombines TRBV11-2 with TRBJ2-5; possibly TRBD2 for D (5 bases). The CDR3 is 15 amino acids. The V gene lost 0 bases and the J gene lost 2 bases, with 10 bases spanning the gap. Germline V gene sequence: CDR1 SGHAT, CDR2 FQNNGV.

This clone was seen a single time. The V and J genes are TRBV7-9 and TRBJ1-5; TRBD1 is a possible D gene (6 bases). The CDR3 length is 17 residues. Looked up from germline, CDR1 is SEHNR and CDR2 is FQNEAQ (reference sequence). Trimming pared 1 base from V and 0 bases from J, leaving 13 bases between. CDR3 DNA: TGTGCCAGCAGCTTAGAATCAGGGGATTATAGCAATCAGCCCCAGCATTTT. The encoded protein is CASSLESGDYSNQPQHF.

J is TRBJ1-1 and V is TRBV2; D gene unclear. Germline CDR1 reads SNHLY; CDR2 reads FYNNEI. The V and J ends lost 1 base and 0 bases respectively, with 12 bases between them. The CDR3 is made up of 16 amino acids. In DNA form, the CDR3 reads TGTGCCAGCAGTGAAGTACAGTCCTTAATGAACACTGAAGCTTTCTTT. It specifies CASSEVQSLMNTEAFF.

The chain couples TRBV19 to TRBJ1-1; D is unclear. The length of the CDR3 is 13 residues. CDR1 LNHDA and CDR2 SQIVND come from the germline V gene (reference sequence). Trimming removed 3 bases at V and 7 bases at J, with 12 bases between. The CDR3 reads CASSISGYLEAFF. In DNA, the CDR3 is TGTGCCAGTAGTATTTCCGGGTACCTTGAAGCTTTCTTT.